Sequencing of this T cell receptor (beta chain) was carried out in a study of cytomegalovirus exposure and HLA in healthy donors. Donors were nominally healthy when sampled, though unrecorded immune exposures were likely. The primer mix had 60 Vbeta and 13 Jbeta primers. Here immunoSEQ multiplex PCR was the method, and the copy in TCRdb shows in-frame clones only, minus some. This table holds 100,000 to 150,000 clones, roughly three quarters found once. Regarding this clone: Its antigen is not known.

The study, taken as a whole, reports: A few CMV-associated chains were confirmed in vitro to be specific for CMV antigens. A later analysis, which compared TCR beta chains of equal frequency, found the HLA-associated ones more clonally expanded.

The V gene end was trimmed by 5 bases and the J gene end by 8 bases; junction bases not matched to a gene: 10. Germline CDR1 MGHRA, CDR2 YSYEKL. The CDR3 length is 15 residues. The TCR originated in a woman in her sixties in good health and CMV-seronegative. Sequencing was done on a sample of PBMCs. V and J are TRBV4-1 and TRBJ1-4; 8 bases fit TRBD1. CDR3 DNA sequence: TGCGCCAGCAGCACCCGGACAGGGTCGGAAGAAAAACTGTTTTTT. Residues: CASSTRTGSEEKLFF.